This T cell receptor (beta chain) was documented in a study of T cells in Graves' hyperthyroidism and ophthalmopathy. This clonotype has ten or more counts. TCR beta CDR3 regions were amplified from RNA. The HTBI primer set served for first-round RT-PCR of the TCR CDR3. One entry per CDR3 protein results from TCRdb running MiXCR on the multiplex PCR reads. This table holds approximately 330,000 distinct CDR3 sequences, roughly 18% found once. Germline assignment: CDR1 KGHSH and CDR2 LQKENI. This CDR3 has 14 amino acids. V was shortened by 2 bases and J by 7 bases, with 12 bases between the two germline ends.

V gene TRBV18 combines with J gene TRBJ1-5, with D possibly TRBD1 on 5 matching bases. Material for sequencing was blood. This sequence was found in a woman between 50 and 59 years old with Graves' hyperthyroidism. The CDR3 is CASSPGGALQPQHF. CDR3 nucleotides: TGTGCCAGCTCACCAGGGGGAGCGTTGCAGCCCCAGCATTTT.